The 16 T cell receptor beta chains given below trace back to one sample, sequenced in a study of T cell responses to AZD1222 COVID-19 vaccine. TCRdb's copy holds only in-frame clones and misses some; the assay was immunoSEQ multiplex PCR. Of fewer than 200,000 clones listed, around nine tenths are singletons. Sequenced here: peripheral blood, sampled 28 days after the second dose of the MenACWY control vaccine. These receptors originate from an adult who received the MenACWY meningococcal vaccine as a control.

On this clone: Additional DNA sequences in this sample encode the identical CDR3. The CDR3 spells CASSGQGARTEAFF. The CDR3 DNA follows: TGTGCCAGCAGCGGTCAGGGGGCGCGGACTGAAGCTTTCTTT. The V gene is TRBV7-2, the J gene TRBJ1-1, with 8 positions matching TRBD1. CDR3 length equals 14 residues. V lost 5 bases to trimming and J lost 5 bases; unmatched junction nucleotides: 7. Germline CDR1 is SGHTA and CDR2 is FQGNSA.

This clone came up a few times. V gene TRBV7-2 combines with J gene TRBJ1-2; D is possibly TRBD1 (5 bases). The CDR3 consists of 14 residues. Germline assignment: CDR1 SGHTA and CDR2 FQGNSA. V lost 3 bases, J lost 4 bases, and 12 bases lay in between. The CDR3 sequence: CASSFDGDRYGYTF. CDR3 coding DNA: TGTGCCAGCAGCTTTGACGGGGACCGCTATGGCTACACCTTC.

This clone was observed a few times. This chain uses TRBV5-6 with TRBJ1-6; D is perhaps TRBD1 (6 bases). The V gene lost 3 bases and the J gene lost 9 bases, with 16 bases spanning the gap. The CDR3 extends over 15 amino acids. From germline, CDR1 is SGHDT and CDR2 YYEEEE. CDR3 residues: CASSSLGGLSSPLHF. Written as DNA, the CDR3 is TGTGCCAGCAGCTCGCTAGGGGGGCTAAGTTCACCCCTCCACTTT.

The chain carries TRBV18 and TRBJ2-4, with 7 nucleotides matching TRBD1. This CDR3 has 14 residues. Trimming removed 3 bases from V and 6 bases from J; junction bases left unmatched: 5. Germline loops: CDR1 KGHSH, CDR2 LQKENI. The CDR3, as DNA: TGTGCCAGCTCACCCAGACAGGGAAGAAACATTCAGTACTTC. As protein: CASSPRQGRNIQYF.

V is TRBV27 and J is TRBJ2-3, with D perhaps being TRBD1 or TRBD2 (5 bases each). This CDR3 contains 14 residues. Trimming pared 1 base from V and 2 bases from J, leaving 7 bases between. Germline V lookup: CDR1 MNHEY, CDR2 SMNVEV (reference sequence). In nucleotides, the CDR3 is TGTGCCAGCAGTTTATGGGACCCCACAGATACGCAGTATTTT. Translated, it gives CASSLWDPTDTQYF.

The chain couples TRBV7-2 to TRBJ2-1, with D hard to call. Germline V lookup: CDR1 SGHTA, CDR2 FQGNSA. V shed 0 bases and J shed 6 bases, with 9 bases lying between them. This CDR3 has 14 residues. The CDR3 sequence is CASSLAGVGNEQFF. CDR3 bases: TGTGCCAGCAGCTTAGCTGGGGTAGGCAATGAGCAGTTCTTC.

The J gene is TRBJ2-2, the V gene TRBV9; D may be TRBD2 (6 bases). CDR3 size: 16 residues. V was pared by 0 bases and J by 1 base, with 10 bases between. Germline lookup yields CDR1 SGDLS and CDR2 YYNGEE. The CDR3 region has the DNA TGTGCCAGCAGCGTAGGAGGGCGGGAGAACACCGGGGAGCTGTTTTTT. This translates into CASSVGGRENTGELFF.

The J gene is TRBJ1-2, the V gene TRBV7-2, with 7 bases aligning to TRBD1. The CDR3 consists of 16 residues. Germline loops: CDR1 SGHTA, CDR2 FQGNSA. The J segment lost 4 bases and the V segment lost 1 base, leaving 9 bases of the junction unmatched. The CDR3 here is CASSLGGQPASYGYTF. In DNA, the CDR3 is TGTGCCAGCAGCTTAGGGGGACAGCCAGCAAGCTATGGCTACACCTTC.

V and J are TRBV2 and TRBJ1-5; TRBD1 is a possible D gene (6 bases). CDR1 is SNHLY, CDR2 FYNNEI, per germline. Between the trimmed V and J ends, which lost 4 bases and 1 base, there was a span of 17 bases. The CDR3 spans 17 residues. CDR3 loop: CASSVYRVSRSNQPQHF. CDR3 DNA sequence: TGTGCCAGCAGTGTCTACAGGGTCAGTAGGAGCAATCAGCCCCAGCATTTT.

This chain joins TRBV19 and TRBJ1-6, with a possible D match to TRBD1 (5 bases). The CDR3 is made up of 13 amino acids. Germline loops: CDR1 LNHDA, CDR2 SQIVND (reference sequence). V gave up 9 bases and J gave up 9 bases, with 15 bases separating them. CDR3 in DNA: TGTGCCAGCTCAGGGTTTATCAGTTCACCCCTCCACTTT. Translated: CASSGFISSPLHF.

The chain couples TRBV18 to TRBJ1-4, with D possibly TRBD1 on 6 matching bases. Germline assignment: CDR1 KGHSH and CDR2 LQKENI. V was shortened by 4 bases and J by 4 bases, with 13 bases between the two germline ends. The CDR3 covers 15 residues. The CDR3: CASSQQQGSNEKLFF. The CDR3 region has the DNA TGTGCCAGCTCACAACAACAGGGTAGTAATGAAAAACTGTTTTTT.

CDR3 in amino acids: CASSQSPEILTEAFF. The DNA for the CDR3 is TGCGCCAGCAGTCAATCCCCCGAGATTCTCACTGAAGCTTTCTTT. The V gene is TRBV23-1, the J gene TRBJ1-1; unclear D gene. TRBV23-1 falls under the ORF class, with uncertain function. This CDR3 contains 15 residues. V was shortened by 0 bases and J by 4 bases, with 12 bases between the two germline ends.

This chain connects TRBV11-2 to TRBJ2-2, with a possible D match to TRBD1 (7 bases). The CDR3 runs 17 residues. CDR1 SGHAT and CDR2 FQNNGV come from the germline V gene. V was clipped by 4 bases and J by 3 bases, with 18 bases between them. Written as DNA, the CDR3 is TGTGCCAGCAGCTCGGGGGCGAGGGGACAGCACACCGGGGAGCTGTTTTTT. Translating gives CASSSGARGQHTGELFF.

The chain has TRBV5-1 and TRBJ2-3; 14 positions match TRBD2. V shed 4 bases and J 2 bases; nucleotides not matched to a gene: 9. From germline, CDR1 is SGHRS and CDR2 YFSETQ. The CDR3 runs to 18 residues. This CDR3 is CASSPGLAGGPFTDTQYF. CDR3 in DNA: TGCGCCAGCAGCCCCGGACTAGCGGGAGGACCGTTCACAGATACGCAGTATTTT.

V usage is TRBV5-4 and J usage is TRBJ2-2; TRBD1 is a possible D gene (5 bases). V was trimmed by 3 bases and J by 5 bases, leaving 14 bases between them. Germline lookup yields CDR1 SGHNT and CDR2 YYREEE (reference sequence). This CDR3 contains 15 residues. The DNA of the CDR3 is TGTGCCAGCAGCTCCTCCCAGGGCCTGACCGGGGAGCTGTTTTTT. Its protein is CASSSSQGLTGELFF.

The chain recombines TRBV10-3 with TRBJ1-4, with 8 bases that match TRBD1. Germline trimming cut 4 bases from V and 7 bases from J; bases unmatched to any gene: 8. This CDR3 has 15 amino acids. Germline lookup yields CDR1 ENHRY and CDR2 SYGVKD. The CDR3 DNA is TGTGCCATCAGTGTCGGGACAGGTCTGGGTGAAAAACTGTTTTTT. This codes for CAISVGTGLGEKLFF.